This T cell receptor (beta chain) was found in a study of response to subunit inactivated influenza vaccine. Study-wide results and caveats: That few new T cells are recruited by each seasonal influenza vaccination was the authors' suggestion.

The CDR3 covers 13 residues. The V segment lost 5 bases and the J segment 4 bases; nucleotides outside the gene matches: 3. Germline lookup yields CDR1 SGHTA and CDR2 FQGNSA. A word on this clonotype: Its target is not known.

One entry per CDR3 protein, called by TCRdb with MiXCR from the RT-PCR reads. The sample carries 800,000 to 1,000,000 distinct CDR3 sequences, about 20% recorded once. The sequence was obtained from a man aged 50 to 60 who received an inactivated influenza vaccine. The V and J genes are TRBV7-2 and TRBJ2-7; 9 bases are shared with TRBD2. The material sequenced was PBMCs from blood, taken roughly 5 days after vaccination. DNA for the CDR3: TGTGCCAGCAGCATGCTAGCGGGATACGAGCAGTACTTC. Translation: CASSMLAGYEQYF.